A single sample gave rise to the 22 T cell receptor beta chains below, sequenced in a study of T cell repertoires in cytomegalovirus infection. MiXCR was run by TCRdb on the reads, yielding one entry per CDR3 protein. The sample has around 130,000 distinct CDR3 sequences; almost 9% are singletons. What was sequenced was PBMCs. The receptor set was obtained from a human donor in good health (CMV status not recorded). Some clones in this sample may be carry-over from other donors' samples.

This clonotype showed up many times. The chain uses TRBV29-1 and TRBJ1-2; 7 bases agree with TRBD1. V was clipped by 7 bases and J by 4 bases; unmatched bases: 9. Germline V CDR1 and CDR2: SQVTM, ANQGSEA. The CDR3 consists of 13 residues. The CDR3 DNA reads TGCAGCGCGATTACAGGGGAGATCTATGGCTACACCTTC. Translated, it gives CSAITGEIYGYTF.

This clonotype was seen only a few times. The chain carries TRBV10-3 and TRBJ2-7; D call uncertain. The V and J ends lost 8 bases and 0 bases respectively, with 11 bases between them. This CDR3 comprises 13 residues. Looked up from germline, CDR1 is ENHRY and CDR2 is SYGVKD. The CDR3 nucleotides are TGTGCCATCGCCACAGCCGACTCCTACGAGCAGTACTTC. This gives the protein CAIATADSYEQYF.

This clonotype has a count of ten or more. This chain connects TRBV7-9 to TRBJ2-7, with TRBD1 matching over 7 bases. CDR3 length equals 14 residues. Germline trimming cut 3 bases from V and 0 bases from J; bases unmatched to any gene: 2. In germline, CDR1 is SEHNR, CDR2 FQNEAQ (reference sequence). CDR3 sequence reads: CASSFGTASYEQYF. Written as DNA, the CDR3 is TGTGCCAGCAGCTTTGGGACAGCCTCCTACGAGCAGTACTTC.

This clonotype was seen many times. V is TRBV12-3 or TRBV12-4 and J is TRBJ1-1; D is ambiguous. Trimming removed 5 bases at V and 4 bases at J, with 8 bases between. CDR3 size: 12 residues. The CDR3 nucleotides are TGTGCCAGCAGTGACTTTGGCACTGAAGCTTTCTTT. This translates into CASSDFGTEAFF.

The chain couples TRBV20-1 to TRBJ2-5, with 7 bases aligning to TRBD2. CDR1 and CDR2 from the germline V gene are DFQATT and SNEGSKA (reference sequence). The CDR3 runs 15 residues. V shed 5 bases and J 5 bases; nucleotides not matched to a gene: 14. The CDR3 loop reads CSAAKGSGSAETQYF. In DNA, the CDR3 is TGCAGTGCTGCCAAGGGTAGCGGGTCTGCGGAGACCCAGTACTTC.

This clonotype has ten or more counts. The chain carries TRBV6-2 or TRBV6-3 and TRBJ2-3, with TRBD1 as a possible D gene (6 bases). CDR1 MNHEY and CDR2 SVGEGT come from the germline V gene. Trimming left V 4 bases short and J 2 bases short, with 10 bases between. The CDR3 has 14 amino acids. The DNA for the CDR3 is TGTGCCAGCAGTTCGCGACAGGCCACAGATACGCAGTATTTT. Protein product: CASSSRQATDTQYF.

This clonotype was seen at least ten times. The V call is TRBV6-6, the J call TRBJ1-5; a weak D match, TRBD1 (5 bases). The germline V gene encodes CDR1 MNHNY and CDR2 SVGAGI (reference sequence). V was trimmed by 2 bases and J by 8 bases, leaving 16 bases between them. The CDR3 contains 15 residues. CDR3 bases: TGTGCCAGCAGTTACGAGGGACGCTCTGGTGAGCCCCAGCATTTT. This codes for CASSYEGRSGEPQHF.

This clonotype came up many times. The chain is built from TRBV12-3 or TRBV12-4 and TRBJ1-2; no reliable D call. The CDR3 runs to 14 residues. V was trimmed by 5 bases and J by 7 bases, leaving 17 bases between them. CDR3 protein: CASSRPKDEAGYTF. CDR3 DNA: TGTGCCAGCAGTCGCCCTAAGGACGAGGCTGGCTACACCTTC.

Many counts were recorded for this clonotype. This sequence joins TRBV28 and TRBJ2-7; D is unresolved. CDR1 is MDHEN, CDR2 SYDVKM, per germline. The CDR3 is 15 amino acids. With 2 bases removed from V and 5 bases from J, the gap between germline ends came to 16 bases. The CDR3 loop is CASSLTGLGPHEQYF. The CDR3 DNA is TGTGCCAGCAGTTTAACGGGCCTGGGTCCCCACGAGCAGTACTTC.

This clonotype was recorded many times. The chain uses TRBV7-3 and TRBJ1-2; D may be TRBD1 (5 bases). Germline loops: CDR1 SGHTA, CDR2 FQGTGA. Between the trimmed V and J ends, which lost 1 base and 6 bases, there was a span of 15 bases. This CDR3 contains 15 residues. CDR3 coding DNA: TGTGCCAGCAGCTTAATCCCAGGAGTGGACAATGGCTACACCTTC. It yields the protein CASSLIPGVDNGYTF.

A word on this clonotype: A much more abundant neighbour one base away suggests this may be a read error. The chain couples TRBV5-6 to TRBJ1-4; the D gene is possibly TRBD1 (5 bases). Per the germline V gene, CDR1 is SGHDT and CDR2 is YYEEEE. CDR3 length equals 16 residues. V was cut by 5 bases and J by 8 bases, with 22 bases left in between. The CDR3 spells CASRPGGVGNQEKLFF. The CDR3 coding sequence is TGTGCCAGCAGGCCGGGGGGGGTCGGCAACCAGGAAAAACTGTTTTTT.

This clonotype appeared many times. In DNA, the CDR3 is TGCGCCAGCAGCTTGGATTGGACAGGGGGCCGCTATGGCTACACCTTC. Protein product: CASSLDWTGGRYGYTF. The chain couples TRBV5-1 to TRBJ1-2; 11 positions agree with TRBD1. This CDR3 region has 16 residues. V lost 0 bases, J lost 4 bases, and 5 bases stayed unmatched. CDR1 and CDR2 (germline): SGHRS, YFSETQ.

This clonotype was seen many times. The chain has TRBV11-1 and TRBJ1-1; D gene unclear. Between the trimmed V and J ends, which lost 3 bases and 1 base, there was a span of 12 bases. CDR1 and CDR2 (germline): SGHAT, FQDESV (reference sequence). CDR3 length: 15 residues. CDR3 in amino acids: CASSLGPLGNTEAFF. The CDR3 bases are TGTGCCAGCAGCTTGGGTCCTCTGGGGAACACTGAAGCTTTCTTT.

This clonotype has only a few counts. The gene calls are TRBV7-2 and TRBJ2-1; no clear D gene. This CDR3 has 14 amino acids. Trimming shortened V by 5 bases and J by 8 bases, and 16 bases separated the two germline ends. Germline-derived CDR1 and CDR2 are SGHTA and FQGNSA. DNA of the CDR3: TGTGCCAGCAGCCTAGGCCCGGGTTCGGATGAGCAGTTCTTC. Translating it yields CASSLGPGSDEQFF.

In this sample, this clonotype turned up many times. The V and J genes are TRBV27 and TRBJ2-1, with TRBD1 matching 7 bases. The trim removed 3 bases at V and 9 bases at J, leaving 5 bases unmatched. CDR1 is MNHEY, CDR2 SMNVEV, per germline (reference sequence). The CDR3 contains 13 residues. The CDR3 loop reads CASSFYRGSEQFF. The CDR3, as DNA: TGTGCCAGCAGTTTTTACAGGGGATCTGAGCAGTTCTTC.

This chain links TRBV5-6 with TRBJ1-1; 8 nucleotides align to TRBD1. This CDR3 region has 16 residues. Germline lookup yields CDR1 SGHDT and CDR2 YYEEEE. J was trimmed by 0 bases and V by 7 bases; bases with no gene match: 11. CDR3 protein: CASASWTGHMNTEAFF. The CDR3 region has the DNA TGTGCCAGCGCGAGTTGGACAGGGCATATGAACACTGAAGCTTTCTTT.

In its sample, this clonotype was seen a few times. J is TRBJ2-7 and V is TRBV4-1; TRBD1 matches at 7 bases. Germline CDR1 MGHRA, CDR2 YSYEKL. CDR3 size: 15 residues. Losses at the gene ends were 1 base for V and 2 bases for J; bases not matched to a gene: 5. As DNA, the CDR3 is TGCGCCAGCAGCCAAGTTGCCGGACAGGCCTACGAGCAGTACTTC. Residues: CASSQVAGQAYEQYF.

This clonotype was observed at least ten times. This chain joins TRBV5-1 and TRBJ1-4; D unresolved. The V gene's germline CDR1 is SGHRS and CDR2 YFSETQ. The CDR3 loop spans 15 amino acids. Trimming left V 4 bases short and J 0 bases short, with 10 bases between. This CDR3 is CASSPDGSTNEKLFF. The CDR3 bases are TGCGCCAGCAGCCCTGACGGCTCAACTAATGAAAAACTGTTTTTT.

This clonotype occurred many times. The chain has TRBV18 and TRBJ2-5; 8 bases are a match to TRBD1. The CDR3 length is 13 residues. Germline V CDR1 and CDR2: KGHSH, LQKENI. Unmatched junction bases numbered 4, after V lost 6 bases and J lost 4 bases. CDR3 loop: CASSTGVRETQYF. In DNA form, the CDR3 reads TGTGCCAGCTCGACAGGGGTACGAGAGACCCAGTACTTC. Looking up the rest from reference TRBV18 and TRBJ2-5 gives the full variable domain: NAGVMQNPRHLVRRRGQEARLRCSPMKGHSHVYWYRQLPEEGLKFMVYLQKENIIDESGMPKERFSAEFPKEGPSILRIQQVVRGDSAAYFCASSTGVRETQYFGPGTRLLVL.

This clonotype was seen many times. The chain combines TRBV11-2 with TRBJ2-1, with 9 bases matching TRBD2. V trimming: 4 bases; J trimming: 6 bases; junction bases outside the gene matches: 13. Per the germline V gene, CDR1 is SGHAT and CDR2 is FQNNGV. The CDR3 consists of 17 residues. The CDR3 sequence: CASSYELAGGAGNEQFF. DNA of the CDR3: TGTGCCAGCAGCTACGAGCTCGCGGGGGGGGCCGGCAATGAGCAGTTCTTC.

In this sample, this clonotype turned up many times. The chain links TRBV7-2 to TRBJ2-1; 8 bases are a match to TRBD2. The CDR3 has 15 residues. The germline CDR1 and CDR2 sequences are SGHTA and FQGNSA. J was trimmed by 8 bases and V by 5 bases; bases with no gene match: 11. CDR3 region: CASSTGTRNLDEQFF. DNA of the CDR3: TGTGCCAGCAGCACCGGGACTAGGAACTTGGATGAGCAGTTCTTC.

This clonotype was seen more than once but under ten times. The chain's CDR3 is CASRGWQGAGEQYF. The CDR3 bases are TGTGCCAGCAGGGGCTGGCAGGGGGCAGGCGAGCAGTACTTC. The chain is built from TRBV2 and TRBJ2-7; 8 positions agree with TRBD1. The J segment lost 6 bases and the V segment lost 6 bases, leaving 10 bases of the junction unmatched. The CDR3 spans 14 residues. Germline-derived CDR1 and CDR2 are SNHLY and FYNNEI.